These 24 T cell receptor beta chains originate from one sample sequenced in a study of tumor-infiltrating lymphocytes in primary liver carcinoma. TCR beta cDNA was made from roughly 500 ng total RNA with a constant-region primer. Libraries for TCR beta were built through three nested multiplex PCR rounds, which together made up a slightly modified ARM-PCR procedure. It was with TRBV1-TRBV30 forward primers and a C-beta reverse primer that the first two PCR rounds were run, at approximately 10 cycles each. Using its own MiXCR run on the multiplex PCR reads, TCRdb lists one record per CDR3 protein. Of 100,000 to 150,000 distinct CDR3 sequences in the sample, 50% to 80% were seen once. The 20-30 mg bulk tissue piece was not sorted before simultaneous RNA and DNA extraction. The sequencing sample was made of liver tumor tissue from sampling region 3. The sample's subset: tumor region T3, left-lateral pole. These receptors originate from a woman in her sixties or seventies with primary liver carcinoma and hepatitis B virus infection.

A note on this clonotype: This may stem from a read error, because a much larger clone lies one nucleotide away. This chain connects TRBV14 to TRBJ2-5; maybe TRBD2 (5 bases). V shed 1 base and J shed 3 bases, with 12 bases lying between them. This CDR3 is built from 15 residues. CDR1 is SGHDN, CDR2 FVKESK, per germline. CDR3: CASSQGPGSEETQYF. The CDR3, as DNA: TGTGCCAGCAGCCAAGGGCCGGGATCAGAAGAGACCCAGTACTTC.

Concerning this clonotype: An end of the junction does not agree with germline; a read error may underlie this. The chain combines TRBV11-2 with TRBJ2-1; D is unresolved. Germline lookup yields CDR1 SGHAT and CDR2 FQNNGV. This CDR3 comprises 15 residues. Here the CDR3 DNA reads TGTGCCAGCGGCTTAGATGGTAGGTCCTACAATGAACAGTTCTTC. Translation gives CASGLDGRSYNEQFF.

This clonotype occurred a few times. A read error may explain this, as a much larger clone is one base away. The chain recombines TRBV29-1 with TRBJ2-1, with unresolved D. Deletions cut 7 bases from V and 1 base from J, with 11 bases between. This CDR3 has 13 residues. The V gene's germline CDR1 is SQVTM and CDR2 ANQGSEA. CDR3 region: CSGRYTSYNEQFF. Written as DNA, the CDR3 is TGCAGCGGTCGGTACACTTCCTACAATGAGCAGTTCTTC.

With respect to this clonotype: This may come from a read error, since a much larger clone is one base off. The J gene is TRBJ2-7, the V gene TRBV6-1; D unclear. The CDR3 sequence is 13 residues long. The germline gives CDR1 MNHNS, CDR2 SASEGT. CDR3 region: CVSKQVSSYEQYF. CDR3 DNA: TGTGTCAGCAAACAAGTGTCCTCCTACGAGCAGTACTTC.

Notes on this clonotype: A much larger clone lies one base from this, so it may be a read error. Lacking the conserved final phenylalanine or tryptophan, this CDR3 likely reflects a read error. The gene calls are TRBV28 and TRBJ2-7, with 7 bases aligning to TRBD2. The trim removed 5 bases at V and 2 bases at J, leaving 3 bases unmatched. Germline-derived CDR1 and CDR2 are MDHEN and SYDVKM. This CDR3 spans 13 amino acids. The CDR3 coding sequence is TGTGCCAGCAGTAGCGGGATCCCCTACGAGCAGTACTCC. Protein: CASSSGIPYEQYS.

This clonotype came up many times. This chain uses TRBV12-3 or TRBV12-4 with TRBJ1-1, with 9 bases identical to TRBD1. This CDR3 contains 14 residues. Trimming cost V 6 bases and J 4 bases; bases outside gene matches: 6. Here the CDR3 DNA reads TGTGCCAGCAGCGCGACAGGGGGGAGCACTGAAGCTTTCTTT. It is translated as CASSATGGSTEAFF.

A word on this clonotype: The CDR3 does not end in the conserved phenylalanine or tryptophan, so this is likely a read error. This chain's CDR3 is CACIQGGDTDTQYL. The CDR3 DNA reads as TGTGCCTGCATACAGGGGGGGGACACAGATACGCAGTATTTA. V gene TRBV6-1 combines with J gene TRBJ2-3; a weak D match, TRBD1 (8 bases). CDR1 and CDR2 from the germline V gene are MNHNS and SASEGT. Trimming cost V 11 bases and J 2 bases, with 17 bases left between them. This CDR3 is built from 14 residues.

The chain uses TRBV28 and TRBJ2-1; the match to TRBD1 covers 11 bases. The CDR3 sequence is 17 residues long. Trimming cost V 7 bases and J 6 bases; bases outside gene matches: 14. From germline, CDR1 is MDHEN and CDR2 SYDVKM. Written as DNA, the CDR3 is TGTGCCAGCAATTCGCCGCCCGGGACAGGGGGAGGCAATGAGCAGTTCTTC. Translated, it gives CASNSPPGTGGGNEQFF.

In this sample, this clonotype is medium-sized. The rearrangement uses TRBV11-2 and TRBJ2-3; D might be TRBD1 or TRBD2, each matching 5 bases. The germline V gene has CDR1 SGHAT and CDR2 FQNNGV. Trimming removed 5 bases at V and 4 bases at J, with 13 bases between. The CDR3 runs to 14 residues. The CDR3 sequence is CASSPELGADTQYF. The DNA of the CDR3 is TGTGCCAGCAGCCCCGAATTGGGGGCAGATACGCAGTATTTT.

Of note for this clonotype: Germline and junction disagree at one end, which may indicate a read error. The CDR3, as DNA: TGTGCCAGCAATTTGTCGGGGTTTGGGGCTAACGTCCTGACTTTC. It codes for CASNLSGFGANVLTF. The genes are TRBV12-3 or TRBV12-4 and TRBJ2-6; perhaps D is TRBD1 or TRBD2 (5 bases each). This CDR3 is built from 15 residues.

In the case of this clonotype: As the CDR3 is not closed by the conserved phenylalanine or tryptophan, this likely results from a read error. Here the CDR3 DNA reads TGTGCCAGCAGCTTAAGGGAGATCCAGTACTTA. Its protein product is CASSLREIQYL. This chain links TRBV11-2 with TRBJ2-5, with a tentative D call TRBD2 (5 bases). Germline values: CDR1 SGHAT, CDR2 FQNNGV. The CDR3 length is 11 residues.

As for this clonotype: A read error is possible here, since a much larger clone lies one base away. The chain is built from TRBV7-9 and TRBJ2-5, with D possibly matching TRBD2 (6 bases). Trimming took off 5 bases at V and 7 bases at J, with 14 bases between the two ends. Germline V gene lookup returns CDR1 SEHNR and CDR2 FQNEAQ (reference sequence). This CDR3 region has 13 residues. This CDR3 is CASSASAIGTQYF. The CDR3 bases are TGTGCCAGCAGCGCTAGCGCAATAGGGACCCAGTACTTC.

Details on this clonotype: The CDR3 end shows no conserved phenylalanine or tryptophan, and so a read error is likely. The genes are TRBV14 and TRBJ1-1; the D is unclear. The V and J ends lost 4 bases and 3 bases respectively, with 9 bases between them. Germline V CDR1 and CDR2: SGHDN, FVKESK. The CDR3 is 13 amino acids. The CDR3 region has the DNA TGTGCCAGCAGCCCTAGGGTGTACACTGAAGCTTTCCTT. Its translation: CASSPRVYTEAFL.

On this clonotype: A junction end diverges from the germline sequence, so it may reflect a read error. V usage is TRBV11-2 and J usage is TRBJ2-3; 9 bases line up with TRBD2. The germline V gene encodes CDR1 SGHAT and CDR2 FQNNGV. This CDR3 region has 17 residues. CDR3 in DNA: TGTGTCAGCAGCTTTTTAGCGGGAGTGATCGGCACAGATACGCAATATTTT. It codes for CVSSFLAGVIGTDTQYF.

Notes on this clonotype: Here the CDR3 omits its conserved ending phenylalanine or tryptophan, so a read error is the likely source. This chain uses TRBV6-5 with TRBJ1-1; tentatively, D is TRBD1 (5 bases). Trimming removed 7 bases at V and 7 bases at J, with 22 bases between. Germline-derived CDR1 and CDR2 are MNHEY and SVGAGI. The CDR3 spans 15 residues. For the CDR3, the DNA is TGTGCCAGCACACGGTCGTCGGGGACGGGTATTGAAGCTTTCCTT. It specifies CASTRSSGTGIEAFL.

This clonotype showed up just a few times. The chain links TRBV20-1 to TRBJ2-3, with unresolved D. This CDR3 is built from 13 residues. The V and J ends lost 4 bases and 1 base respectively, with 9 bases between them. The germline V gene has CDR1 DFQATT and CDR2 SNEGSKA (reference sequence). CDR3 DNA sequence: TGCAGTGCTATTTGGACCGGCACAGATACGCAGTATTTT. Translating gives CSAIWTGTDTQYF.

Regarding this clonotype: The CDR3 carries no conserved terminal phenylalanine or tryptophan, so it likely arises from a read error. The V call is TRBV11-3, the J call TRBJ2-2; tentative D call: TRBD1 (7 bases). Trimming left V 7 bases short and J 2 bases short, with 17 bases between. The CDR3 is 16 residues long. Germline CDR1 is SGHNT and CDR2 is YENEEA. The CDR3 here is CASKRRDRLNTGELFS. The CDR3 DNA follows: TGTGCCAGCAAAAGGAGGGACAGACTAAACACCGGGGAGCTGTTTTCT.

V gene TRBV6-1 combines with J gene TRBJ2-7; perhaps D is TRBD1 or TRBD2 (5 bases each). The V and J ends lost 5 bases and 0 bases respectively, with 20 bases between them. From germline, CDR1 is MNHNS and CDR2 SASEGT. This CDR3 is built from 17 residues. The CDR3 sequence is CASSSKIEIGTSYEQYF. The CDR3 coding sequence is TGTGCCAGCAGTTCTAAAATTGAGATAGGGACCTCCTACGAGCAGTACTTC.

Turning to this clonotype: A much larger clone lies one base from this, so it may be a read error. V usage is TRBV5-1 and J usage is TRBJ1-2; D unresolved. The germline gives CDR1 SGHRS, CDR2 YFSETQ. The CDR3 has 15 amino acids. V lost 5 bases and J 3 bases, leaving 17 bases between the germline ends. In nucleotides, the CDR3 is TGCGCCAGCAGTCCTGAGGACGGCAAGTACTATGGCTACACCTTC. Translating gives CASSPEDGKYYGYTF.

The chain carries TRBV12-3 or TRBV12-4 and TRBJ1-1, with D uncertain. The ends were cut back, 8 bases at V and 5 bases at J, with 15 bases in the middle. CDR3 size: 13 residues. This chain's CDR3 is CASVVEAGTEAFF. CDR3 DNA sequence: TGTGCCAGCGTTGTGGAGGCAGGAACTGAAGCTTTCTTT.

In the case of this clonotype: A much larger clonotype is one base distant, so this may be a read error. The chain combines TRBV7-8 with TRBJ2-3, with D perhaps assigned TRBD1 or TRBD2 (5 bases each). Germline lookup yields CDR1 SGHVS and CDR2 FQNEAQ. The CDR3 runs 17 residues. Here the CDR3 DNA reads TGTGACAGCAGGGCCCCTTACGCGGACTTGGGGTCAGATACGCAGTATTTT. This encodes CDSRAPYADLGSDTQYF. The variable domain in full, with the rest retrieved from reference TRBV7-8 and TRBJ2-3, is GAGVSQSPRYKVAKRGQDVALRCDPISGHVSLFWYQQALGQGPEFLTYFQNEAQLDKSGLPSDRFFAERPEGSVSTLKIQRTQQEDSAVYLCDSRAPYADLGSDTQYFGPGTRLTVL.

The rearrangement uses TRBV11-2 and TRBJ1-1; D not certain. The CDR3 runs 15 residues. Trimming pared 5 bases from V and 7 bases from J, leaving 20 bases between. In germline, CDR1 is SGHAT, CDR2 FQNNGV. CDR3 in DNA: TGTGCCAGCAGCCGCGGGCGGGGAGCGTCGTTTGAAGCTTTCTTT. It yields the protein CASSRGRGASFEAFF.

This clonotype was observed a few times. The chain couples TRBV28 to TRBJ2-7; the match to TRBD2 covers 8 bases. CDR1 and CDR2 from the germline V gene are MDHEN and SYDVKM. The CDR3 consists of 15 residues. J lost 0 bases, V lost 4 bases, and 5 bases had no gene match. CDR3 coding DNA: TGTGCCAGCAGTTCAACAGGGACTAGCTCCTACGAGCAGTACTTC. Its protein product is CASSSTGTSSYEQYF.

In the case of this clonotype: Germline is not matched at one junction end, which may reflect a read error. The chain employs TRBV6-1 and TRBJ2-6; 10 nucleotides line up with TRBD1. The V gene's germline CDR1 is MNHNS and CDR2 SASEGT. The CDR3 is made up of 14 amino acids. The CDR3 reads CASSDGQGVNVLTF. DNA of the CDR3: TGTGCCAGCAGTGACGGACAGGGGGTCAACGTCCTGACCTTC.